The next 6 T cell receptor beta chains were all read from a single sample in a study of OX40 agonist ivuxolimab in advanced cancers. The library relied on the immunoSEQ multiplex PCR assay. What TCRdb holds here is the immuneACCESS table cut down to in-frame rearrangements. Part of the clones is not present; checked against another copy, under half of the missing clones reflect an unresolved V gene, and the others are unexplained. For this sample the table gives tens of thousands of clones, of which 80% to 95% were detected only once. Together, the top ten hold around 1.1% of the sample. The sequences come from CD4+ or CD8+ T cells sorted from blood, collected in a trial of the OX40 agonist ivuxolimab. The source is an adult with an advanced solid tumor such as melanoma, head and neck, liver or kidney cancer.

This clone was counted a few times. The CDR3 spells CACLPGGAGYGYTF. The CDR3, as DNA: TGTGCCTGCCTACCAGGGGGGGCTGGCTATGGCTACACCTTC. The J gene is TRBJ1-2, the V gene TRBV30; 7 nucleotides line up with TRBD1. This CDR3 contains 14 residues. Trimming at V came to 6 bases and at J to 4 bases, leaving 11 bases not matched to a gene. CDR1 is GTSNPN, CDR2 SVGIG, per germline (reference sequence).

This clone appeared once. The chain recombines TRBV5-1 with TRBJ2-7; possible D gene TRBD1, 6 bases. There are 20 residues in the CDR3. With 3 bases removed from V and 3 bases from J, the gap between germline ends came to 31 bases. Germline lookup yields CDR1 SGHRS and CDR2 YFSETQ. The CDR3 reads CASSSGDGRIFSGTSYEQYF. Here the CDR3 DNA reads TGCGCCAGCAGCTCAGGGGACGGACGGATATTTTCTGGGACCAGCTACGAGCAGTACTTC. Supplemented by reference TRBV5-1 and TRBJ2-7, the full variable domain reads KAGVTQTPRYLIKTRGQQVTLSCSPISGHRSVSWYQQTPGQGLQFLFEYFSETQRNKGNFPGRFSGRQFSNSRSEMNVSTLELGDSALYLCASSSGDGRIFSGTSYEQYFGPGTRLTVT.

The chain has TRBV4-1 and TRBJ1-6; no clear D. CDR1 and CDR2 from the germline V gene are MGHRA and YSYEKL. Between the trimmed V and J ends, which lost 0 bases and 9 bases, there was a span of 15 bases. The CDR3 totals 16 residues. The CDR3 loop is CASSQDIEPTVSPLHF. The CDR3 DNA reads as TGCGCCAGCAGCCAAGATATAGAACCCACGGTTTCACCCCTCCACTTT.

The chain joins TRBV7-2 to TRBJ1-2; a possible D gene is TRBD1 (6 bases). Trimming shortened V by 5 bases and J by 4 bases, and 14 bases separated the two germline ends. Germline V gives CDR1 SGHTA, CDR2 FQGNSA. The length of the CDR3 is 14 residues. The CDR3 sequence is CASSHGGDTYGYTF. CDR3 nucleotides: TGTGCCAGCAGCCACGGAGGGGACACCTATGGCTACACCTTC.

The chain links TRBV6-6 to TRBJ1-1; no reliable D call. V was pared by 4 bases and J by 1 base, with 10 bases between. The germline V gene has CDR1 MNHNY and CDR2 SVGAGI (reference sequence). The CDR3 extends over 14 amino acids. CDR3 region: CASSSTAGNTEAFF. As DNA, the CDR3 is TGTGCCAGCAGTTCCACCGCGGGGAACACTGAAGCTTTCTTT.

The V call is TRBV15, the J call TRBJ2-7; D remains unclear. Trimming took 0 bases from V and 4 from J, leaving 7 bases between them. This CDR3 has 13 amino acids. Germline V gene data show CDR1 as LNHNV and CDR2 as YYDKDF (reference sequence). This chain's CDR3 is CATSRDSGYEQYF. CDR3 nucleotide sequence: TGTGCCACCAGCAGAGATTCCGGATACGAGCAGTACTTC.